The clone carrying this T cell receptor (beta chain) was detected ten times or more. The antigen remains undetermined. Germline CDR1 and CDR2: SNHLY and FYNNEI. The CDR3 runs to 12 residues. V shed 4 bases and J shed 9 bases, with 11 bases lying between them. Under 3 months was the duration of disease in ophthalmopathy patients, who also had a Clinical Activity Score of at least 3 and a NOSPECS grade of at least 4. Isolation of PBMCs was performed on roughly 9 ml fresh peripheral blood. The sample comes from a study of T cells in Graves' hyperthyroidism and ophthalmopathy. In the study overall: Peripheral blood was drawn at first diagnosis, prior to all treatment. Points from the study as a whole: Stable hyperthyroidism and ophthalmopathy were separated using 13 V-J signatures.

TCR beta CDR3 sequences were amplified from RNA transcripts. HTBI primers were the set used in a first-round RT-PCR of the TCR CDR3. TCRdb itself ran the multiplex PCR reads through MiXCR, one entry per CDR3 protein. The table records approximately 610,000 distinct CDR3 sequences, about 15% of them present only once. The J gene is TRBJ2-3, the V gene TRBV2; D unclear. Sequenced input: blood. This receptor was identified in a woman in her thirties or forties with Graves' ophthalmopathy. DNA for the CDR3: TGTGCCAGCAGTGTGCCCACCGGGACGCAGTATTTT. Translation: CASSVPTGTQYF.